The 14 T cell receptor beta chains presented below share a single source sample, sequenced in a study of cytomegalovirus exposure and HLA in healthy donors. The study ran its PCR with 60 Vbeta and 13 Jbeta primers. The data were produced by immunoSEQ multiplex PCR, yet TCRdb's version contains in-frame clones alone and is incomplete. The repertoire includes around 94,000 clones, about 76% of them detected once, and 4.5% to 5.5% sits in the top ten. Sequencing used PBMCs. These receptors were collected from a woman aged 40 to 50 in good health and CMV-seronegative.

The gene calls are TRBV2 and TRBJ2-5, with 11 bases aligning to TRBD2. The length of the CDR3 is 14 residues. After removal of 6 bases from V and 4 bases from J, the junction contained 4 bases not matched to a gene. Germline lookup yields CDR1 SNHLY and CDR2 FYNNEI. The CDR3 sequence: CASRLAGGGETQYF. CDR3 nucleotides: TGTGCCAGCAGGCTAGCGGGGGGAGGAGAGACCCAGTACTTC.

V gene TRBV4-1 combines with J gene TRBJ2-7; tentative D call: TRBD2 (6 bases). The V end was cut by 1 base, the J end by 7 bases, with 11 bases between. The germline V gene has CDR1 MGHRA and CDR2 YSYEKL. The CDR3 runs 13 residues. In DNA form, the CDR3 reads TGCGCCAGCAGCCAAGGGATAGGGAGGGAGCAGTACTTC. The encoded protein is CASSQGIGREQYF.

CDR3 loop: CASSLFRQNQPQHF. The CDR3 nucleotides are TGTGCCAGCAGCTTGTTCAGGCAGAATCAGCCCCAGCATTTT. The rearrangement links TRBV5-6 to TRBJ1-5; no reliable D call. V was clipped by 1 base and J by 4 bases, with 9 bases between them. The CDR3 runs 14 residues. Germline CDR1 SGHDT, CDR2 YYEEEE. Full variable domain (outside the CDR3, taken from reference TRBV5-6 and TRBJ1-5): DAGVTQSPTHLIKTRGQQVTLRCSPKSGHDTVSWYQQALGQGPQFIFQYYEEEERQRGNFPDRFSGHQFPNYSSELNVNALLLGDSALYLCASSLFRQNQPQHFGDGTRLSIL.

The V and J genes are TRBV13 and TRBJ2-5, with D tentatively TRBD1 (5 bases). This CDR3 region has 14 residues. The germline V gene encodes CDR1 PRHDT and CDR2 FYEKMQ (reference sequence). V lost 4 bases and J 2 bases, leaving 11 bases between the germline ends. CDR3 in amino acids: CASSSWGLQETQYF. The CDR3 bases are TGTGCCAGCAGCTCTTGGGGCTTGCAAGAGACCCAGTACTTC. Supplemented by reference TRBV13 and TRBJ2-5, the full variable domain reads AAGVIQSPRHLIKEKRETATLKCYPIPRHDTVYWYQQGPGQDPQFLISFYEKMQSDKGSIPDRFSAQQFSDYHSELNMSSLELGDSALYFCASSSWGLQETQYFGPGTRLLVL.

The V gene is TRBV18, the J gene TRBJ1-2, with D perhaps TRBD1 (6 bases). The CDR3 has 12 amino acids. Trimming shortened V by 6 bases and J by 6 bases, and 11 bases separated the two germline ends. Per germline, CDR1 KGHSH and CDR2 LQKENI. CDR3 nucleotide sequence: TGTGCCAGCTCGCCAAACAGGGATGGCTACACCTTC. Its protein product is CASSPNRDGYTF.

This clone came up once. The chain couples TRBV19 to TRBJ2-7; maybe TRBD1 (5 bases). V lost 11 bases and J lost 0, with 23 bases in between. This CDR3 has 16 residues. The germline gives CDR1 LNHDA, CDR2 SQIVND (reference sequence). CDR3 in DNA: TGTGCCTCCCTGCCCCACCTAGGGGCCAGCTCCTACGAGCAGTACTTC. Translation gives CASLPHLGASSYEQYF.

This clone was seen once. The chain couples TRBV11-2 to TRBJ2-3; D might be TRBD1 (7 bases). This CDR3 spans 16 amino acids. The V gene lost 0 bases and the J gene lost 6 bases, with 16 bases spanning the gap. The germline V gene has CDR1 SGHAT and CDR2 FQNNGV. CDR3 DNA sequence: TGTGCCAGCAGCTTAGACATAAGCAGGGGGGCCGATACGCAGTATTTT. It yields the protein CASSLDISRGADTQYF.

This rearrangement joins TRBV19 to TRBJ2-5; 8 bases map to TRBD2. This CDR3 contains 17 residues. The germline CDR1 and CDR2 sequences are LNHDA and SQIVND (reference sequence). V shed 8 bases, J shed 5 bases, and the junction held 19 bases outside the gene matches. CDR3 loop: CASAVNWGGGSGETQYF. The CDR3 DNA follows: TGTGCCAGTGCCGTTAATTGGGGCGGGGGGTCAGGTGAGACCCAGTACTTC. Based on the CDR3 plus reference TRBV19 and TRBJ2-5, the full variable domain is DGGITQSPKYLFRKEGQNVTLSCEQNLNHDAMYWYRQDPGQGLRLIYYSQIVNDFQKGDIAEGYSVSREKKESFPLTVTSAQKNPTAFYLCASAVNWGGGSGETQYFGPGTRLLVL.

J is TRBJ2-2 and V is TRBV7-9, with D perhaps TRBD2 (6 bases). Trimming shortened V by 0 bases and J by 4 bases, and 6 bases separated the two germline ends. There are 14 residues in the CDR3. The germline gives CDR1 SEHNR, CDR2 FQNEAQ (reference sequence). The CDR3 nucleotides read TGTGCCAGCAGCTTAGCGCGGGGCACCGGGGAGCTGTTTTTT. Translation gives CASSLARGTGELFF.

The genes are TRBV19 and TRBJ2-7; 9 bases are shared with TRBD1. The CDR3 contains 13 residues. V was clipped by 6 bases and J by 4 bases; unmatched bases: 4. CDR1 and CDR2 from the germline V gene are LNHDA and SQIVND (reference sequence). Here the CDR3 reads CASRDRGGYEQYF. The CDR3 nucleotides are TGTGCCAGTAGGGACAGGGGCGGGTACGAGCAGTACTTC.

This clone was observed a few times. CDR3 DNA: TGCGCCAGCAGCCTAGGCCGAACCGGGACTGGGGAAGATACGCAGTATTTT. Its translation is CASSLGRTGTGEDTQYF. This chain links TRBV4-1 with TRBJ2-3, with D possibly matching TRBD2 (6 bases). V was pared by 4 bases and J by 5 bases, with 22 bases between. The CDR3 sequence is 17 residues long. Per germline, CDR1 MGHRA and CDR2 YSYEKL.

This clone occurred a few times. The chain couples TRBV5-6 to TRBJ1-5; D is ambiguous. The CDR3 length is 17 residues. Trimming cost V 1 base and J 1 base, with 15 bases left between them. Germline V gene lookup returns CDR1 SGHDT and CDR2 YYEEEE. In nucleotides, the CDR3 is TGTGCCAGCAGCTTGTATCTAGGCAGTATCAGCAATCAGCCCCAGCATTTT. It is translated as CASSLYLGSISNQPQHF.

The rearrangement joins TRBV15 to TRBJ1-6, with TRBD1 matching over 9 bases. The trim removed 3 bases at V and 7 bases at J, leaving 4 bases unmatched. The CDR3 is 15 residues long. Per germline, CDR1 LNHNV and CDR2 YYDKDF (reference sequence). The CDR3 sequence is CATSRLTGGNSPLHF. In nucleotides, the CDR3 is TGTGCCACCAGCAGGTTGACAGGGGGGAATTCACCCCTCCACTTT.

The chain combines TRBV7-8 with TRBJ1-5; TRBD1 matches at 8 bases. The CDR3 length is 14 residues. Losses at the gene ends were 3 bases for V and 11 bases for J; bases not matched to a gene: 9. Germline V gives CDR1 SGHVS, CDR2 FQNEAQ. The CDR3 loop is CASSFRTGPLAQHF. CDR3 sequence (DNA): TGTGCCAGCAGCTTCCGGACAGGGCCTTTAGCCCAGCATTTT.